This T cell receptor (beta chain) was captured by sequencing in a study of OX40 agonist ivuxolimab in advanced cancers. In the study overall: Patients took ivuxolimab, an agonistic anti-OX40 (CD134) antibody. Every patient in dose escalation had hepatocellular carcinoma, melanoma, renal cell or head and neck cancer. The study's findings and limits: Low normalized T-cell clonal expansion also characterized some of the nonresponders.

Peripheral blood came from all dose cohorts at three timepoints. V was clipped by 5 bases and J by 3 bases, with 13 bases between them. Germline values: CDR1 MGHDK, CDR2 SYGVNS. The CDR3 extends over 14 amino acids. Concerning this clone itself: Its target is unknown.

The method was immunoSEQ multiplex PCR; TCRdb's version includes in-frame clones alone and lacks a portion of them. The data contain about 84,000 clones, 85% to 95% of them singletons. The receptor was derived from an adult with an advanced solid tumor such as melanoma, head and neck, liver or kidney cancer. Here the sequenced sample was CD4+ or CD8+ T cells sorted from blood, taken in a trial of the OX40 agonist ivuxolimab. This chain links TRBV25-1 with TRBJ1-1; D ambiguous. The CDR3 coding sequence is TGTGCCAGCAGTATGGGGTTGAAGGACACTGAAGCTTTCTTT. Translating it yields CASSMGLKDTEAFF.